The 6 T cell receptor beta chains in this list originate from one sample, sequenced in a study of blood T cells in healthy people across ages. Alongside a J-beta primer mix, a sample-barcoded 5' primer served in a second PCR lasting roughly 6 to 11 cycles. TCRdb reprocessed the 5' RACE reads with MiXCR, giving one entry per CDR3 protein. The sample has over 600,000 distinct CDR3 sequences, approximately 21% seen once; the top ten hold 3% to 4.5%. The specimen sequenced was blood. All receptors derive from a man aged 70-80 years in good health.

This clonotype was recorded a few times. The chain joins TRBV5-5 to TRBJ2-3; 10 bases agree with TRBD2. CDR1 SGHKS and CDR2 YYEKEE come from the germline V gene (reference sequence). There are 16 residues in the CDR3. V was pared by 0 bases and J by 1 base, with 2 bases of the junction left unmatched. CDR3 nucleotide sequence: TGTGCCAGCAGCTTGGACGGGACTAGCGGCACAGATACGCAGTATTTT. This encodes CASSLDGTSGTDTQYF. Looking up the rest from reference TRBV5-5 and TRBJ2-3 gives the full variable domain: DAGVTQSPTHLIKTRGQQVTLRCSPISGHKSVSWYQQVLGQGPQFIFQYYEKEERGRGNFPDRFSARQFPNYSSELNVNALLLGDSALYLCASSLDGTSGTDTQYFGPGTRLTVL.

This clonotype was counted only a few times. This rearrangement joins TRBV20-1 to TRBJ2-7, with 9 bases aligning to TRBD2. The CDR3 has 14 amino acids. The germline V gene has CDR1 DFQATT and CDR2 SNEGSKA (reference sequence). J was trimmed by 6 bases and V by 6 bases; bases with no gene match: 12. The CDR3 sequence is CSATGVAGVGEQYF. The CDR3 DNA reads TGCAGTGCCACCGGGGTAGCGGGAGTGGGCGAGCAGTACTTC.

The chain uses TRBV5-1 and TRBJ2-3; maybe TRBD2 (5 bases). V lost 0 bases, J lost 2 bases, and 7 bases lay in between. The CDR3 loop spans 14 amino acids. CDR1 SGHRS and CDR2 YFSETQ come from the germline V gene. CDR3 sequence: CASSLVSDTDTQYF. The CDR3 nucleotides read TGCGCCAGCAGCTTGGTTAGCGACACAGATACGCAGTATTTT.

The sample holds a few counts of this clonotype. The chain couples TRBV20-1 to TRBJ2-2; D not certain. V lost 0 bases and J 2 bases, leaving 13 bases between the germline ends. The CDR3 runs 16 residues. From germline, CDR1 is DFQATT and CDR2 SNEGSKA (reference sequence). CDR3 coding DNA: TGCAGTGCTAGAGAATTCGGCCGCAGTAACACCGGGGAGCTGTTTTTT. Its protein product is CSAREFGRSNTGELFF.

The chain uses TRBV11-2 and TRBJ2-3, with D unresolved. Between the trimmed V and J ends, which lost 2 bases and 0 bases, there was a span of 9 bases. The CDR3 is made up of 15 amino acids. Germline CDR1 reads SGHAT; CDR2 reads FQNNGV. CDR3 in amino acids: CASSLSSRSTDTQYF. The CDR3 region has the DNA TGTGCCAGCAGCTTAAGTAGTAGGAGCACAGATACGCAGTATTTT.

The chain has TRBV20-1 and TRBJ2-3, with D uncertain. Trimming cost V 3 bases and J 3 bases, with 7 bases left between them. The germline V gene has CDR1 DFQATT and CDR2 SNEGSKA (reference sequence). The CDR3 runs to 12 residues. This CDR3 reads CSASRLTDTQYF. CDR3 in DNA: TGCAGTGCTAGTCGTTTAACAGATACGCAGTATTTT.